The 25 T cell receptor beta chains given below trace back to one sample, sequenced in a study of T cells expressing NK-cell markers. TCRdb derives one entry per CDR3 protein from the 5' RACE reads, leaving out DNA. This sample's clone table lists roughly 430,000 distinct CDR3 sequences. Sequencing was performed on blood T cells: a sorted CD56 or NKG2C T cell subset, CD4+ or CD8+ T cells, or bulk PBMC T cells (not recorded which). Source of these receptors: a woman between 18 and 69 years old in good health.

The J gene is TRBJ1-1, the V gene TRBV5-6; as DNA is missing, the TRBD1 call by TCRdb cannot be tested. The CDR3 consists of 14 residues. In germline, CDR1 is SGHDT, CDR2 YYEEEE. CDR3 sequence: CASSRGGANTEAFF.

This chain connects TRBV9 to TRBJ2-5. This CDR3 region has 11 residues. CDR1 is SGDLS and CDR2 is YYNGEE in the germline V gene. The CDR3 spells CASSVGGTQYF.

The rearrangement joins TRBV27 to TRBJ1-6; TCRdb names TRBD1, which stays unverified in the absence of DNA. Per the germline V gene, CDR1 is MNHEY and CDR2 is SMNVEV (reference sequence). The CDR3 has 17 amino acids. The CDR3 reads CASSLSPGQGYNSPLHF.

This chain uses TRBV7-8 with TRBJ1-1. The CDR3 is 15 residues long. Looked up from germline, CDR1 is SGHVS and CDR2 is FQNEAQ. The CDR3 sequence is CASSSRDLLNTEAFF. The variable domain in full, with the rest retrieved from reference TRBV7-8 and TRBJ1-1, is GAGVSQSPRYKVAKRGQDVALRCDPISGHVSLFWYQQALGQGPEFLTYFQNEAQLDKSGLPSDRFFAERPEGSVSTLKIQRTQQEDSAVYLCASSSRDLLNTEAFFGQGTRLTVV.

The rearrangement links TRBV12-3 or TRBV12-4 to TRBJ1-5; TCRdb gives TRBD1 as the D gene, but with no DNA this cannot be confirmed. The CDR3 is made up of 15 amino acids. This CDR3 reads CASSGTEYSNQPQHF.

The chain uses TRBV2 and TRBJ2-5. CDR1 is SNHLY, CDR2 FYNNEI, per germline. The CDR3 covers 12 residues. The CDR3 protein is CASCELLGTQYF.

CDR3 sequence reads: CASKRGIQETQYF. The chain links TRBV2 to TRBJ2-5; TCRdb proposes TRBD1, but this gene call is untestable without DNA. Per germline, CDR1 SNHLY and CDR2 FYNNEI. The CDR3 runs to 13 residues.

CDR3 sequence reads: CSTQTSAPETQYF. The gene calls are TRBV20-1 and TRBJ2-5; lacking DNA, the TRBD2 call made by TCRdb goes unchecked. The germline gives CDR1 DFQATT, CDR2 SNEGSKA (reference sequence). The CDR3 spans 13 residues.

The chain carries TRBV7-9 and TRBJ1-1; absent DNA, TCRdb's TRBD1 call cannot be checked. The CDR3 covers 14 residues. Germline CDR1 SEHNR, CDR2 FQNEAQ (reference sequence). This CDR3 reads CASSLEAGFTEAFF.

The rearrangement joins TRBV25-1 to TRBJ1-1. CDR1 and CDR2 from the germline V gene are MGHDK and SYGVNS. The CDR3 loop spans 13 amino acids. The CDR3 protein is CASSAVSNTEAFF.

This chain joins TRBV29-1 and TRBJ2-5; with no DNA, the TCRdb D assignment of TRBD2 cannot be verified. The germline V gene encodes CDR1 SQVTM and CDR2 ANQGSEA. The CDR3 runs to 14 residues. The CDR3 protein is CSVVGGGIQETQYF.

J is TRBJ2-5 and V is TRBV7-2; the TCRdb call, TRBD2, lacks DNA for checking. The CDR3 is made up of 17 amino acids. Germline V CDR1 and CDR2: SGHTA, FQGNSA. The CDR3 here is CASSPQGLASGKETQYF.

The CDR3 here is CASSQDSGTRGSPLHF. The rearrangement joins TRBV4-3 to TRBJ1-6; no DNA is available, so the TRBD1 call from TCRdb remains unchecked. The CDR3 runs 16 residues. Germline loops: CDR1 LGHNA, CDR2 YSLEER.

The chain links TRBV9 to TRBJ2-6. Germline CDR1 and CDR2: SGDLS and YYNGEE. The CDR3 runs 13 residues. The CDR3 sequence: CASAPSGANVLTF. Complete variable domain (other parts from reference TRBV9 and TRBJ2-6): DSGVTQTPKHLITATGQRVTLRCSPRSGDLSVYWYQQSLDQGLQFLIQYYNGEERAKGNILERFSAQQFPDLHSELNLSSLELGDSALYFCASAPSGANVLTFGAGSRLTVL.

This chain's CDR3 is CASSDPGQVYKLFF. The chain joins TRBV7-2 to TRBJ1-4; the TCRdb call, TRBD1, lacks DNA for checking. Germline CDR1 and CDR2: SGHTA and FQGNSA. The CDR3 totals 14 residues.

J is TRBJ2-5 and V is TRBV11-2; TCRdb names TRBD1, which stays unverified in the absence of DNA. The CDR3 covers 16 residues. Germline V lookup: CDR1 SGHAT, CDR2 FQNNGV. The CDR3: CASSLVSGAGGETQYF.

The chain carries TRBV6-5 and TRBJ2-3; TCRdb's D gene call, TRBD1, goes unchecked for lack of DNA. The CDR3 is 15 residues long. CDR1 is MNHEY and CDR2 is SVGAGI in the germline V gene. The CDR3 spells CASSFEGVFPDTQYF.

The genes are TRBV7-2 and TRBJ1-1; TCRdb calls TRBD1, which cannot be checked without DNA. CDR3 length: 14 amino acids. Germline V gives CDR1 SGHTA, CDR2 FQGNSA. The CDR3 loop is CASSPRQKNTEAFF.

The chain has TRBV12-3 or TRBV12-4 and TRBJ1-5. The CDR3 runs to 15 residues. The CDR3 sequence is CASSLEGWANQPQHF.

The chain uses TRBV18 and TRBJ1-1; TCRdb's D gene call, TRBD1, goes unchecked for lack of DNA. The CDR3 length is 17 residues. Germline CDR1 and CDR2: KGHSH and LQKENI. CDR3: CASSPPMKRQGAGNAFF. Full variable domain (outside the CDR3, taken from reference TRBV18 and TRBJ1-1): NAGVMQNPRHLVRRRGQEARLRCSPMKGHSHVYWYRQLPEEGLKFMVYLQKENIIDESGMPKERFSAEFPKEGPSILRIQQVVRGDSAAYFCASSPPMKRQGAGNAFFGQGTRLTVV.

V and J are TRBV7-2 and TRBJ1-1; absent DNA, TCRdb's TRBD1 call cannot be checked. CDR3 size: 15 residues. The germline CDR1 and CDR2 sequences are SGHTA and FQGNSA. The CDR3 here is CASSPQWAGNTEAFF.

The rearrangement uses TRBV3-1 and TRBJ1-1. The CDR3 contains 14 residues. Germline CDR1 is LGHDT and CDR2 is YNNKEL (reference sequence). This CDR3 is CASSQEKRNTEAFF. The full variable domain, in which reference TRBV3-1 and TRBJ1-1 provide the parts outside the CDR3, is DTAVSQTPKYLVTQMGNDKSIKCEQNLGHDTMYWYKQDSKKFLKIMFSYNNKELIINETVPNRFSPKSPDKAHLNLHINSLELGDSAVYFCASSQEKRNTEAFFGQGTRLTVV.

V is TRBV5-1 and J is TRBJ2-3. Germline CDR1 and CDR2: SGHRS and YFSETQ. The CDR3 is made up of 14 amino acids. CDR3: CASSLIPSTDTQYF.

This sequence joins TRBV7-2 and TRBJ1-1. CDR3 length: 12 amino acids. Germline loops: CDR1 SGHTA, CDR2 FQGNSA. CDR3 loop: CASSLAWTEAFF.

The CDR3 sequence is CASKGQGRANTEAFF. The chain combines TRBV12-3 or TRBV12-4 with TRBJ1-1; TCRdb indicates TRBD1, and absent DNA this call remains unverified. The CDR3 loop spans 15 amino acids.